This T cell receptor (beta chain) came from a study of T cell repertoires in ileal Crohn's disease. Study in general: About half received postoperative treatment, some 11 with thiopurines and 15 to 20 anti-TNF. Biopsies of the neoterminal ileum at postoperative colonoscopy form M6 samples. Study observations and caveats: All patients with clonality above 26.8% had endoscopic recurrence. Compared with CD4 T cells, sorted CD8 cells carried more expanded clones.

With regard to this clone: The antigen is undetermined.

The time point here: neoterminal ileum biopsy at postoperative endoscopy, about 6 months after surgery. Germline V lookup: CDR1 MNHEY, CDR2 SVGAGI. The V end was cut by 5 bases, the J end by 4 bases, with 14 bases between. The CDR3 spans 15 residues. Produced via immunoSEQ multiplex PCR; TCRdb's table is partial and in-frame only. Of 12,000 or so clones detected, around 80% appear once; the ten largest clones hold around 4.4%. The J gene is TRBJ1-4, the V gene TRBV6-5, with D unclear. The clonotype originates from an adult with Crohn's disease. The sample comprised ileal tissue. The CDR3: CASSAQRQNNEKLFF. In nucleotides, the CDR3 is TGTGCCAGCAGTGCCCAGAGGCAGAATAATGAAAAACTGTTTTTT.